One and the same sample provided the 2 T cell receptor beta chains below, sequenced in a study of T cells in Graves' hyperthyroidism and ophthalmopathy. The CDR3 regions of TCR beta were amplified from RNA transcripts. A set of HTBI primers served as the primers for a first-round RT-PCR of the TCR CDR3. Each CDR3 protein is one row after TCRdb ran MiXCR on the multiplex PCR reads. The sample has approximately 710,000 distinct CDR3 sequences, around 16% seen once; the top ten hold around a sixth. Sequencing was done on a sample of blood. The receptors shown here come from a man over 45 with Graves' hyperthyroidism.

This clonotype was recorded many times. The chain uses TRBV20-1 and TRBJ2-3, with D maybe TRBD1 (5 bases). V lost 2 bases to trimming and J lost 1 base, with 10 bases between them. Per the germline V gene, CDR1 is DFQATT and CDR2 is SNEGSKA (reference sequence). The CDR3 sequence is 14 residues long. The CDR3 reads CSARSGSGTDTQYF. CDR3 sequence (DNA): TGCAGTGCTAGATCAGGGTCCGGCACAGATACGCAGTATTTT.

This clonotype occurred many times. This chain links TRBV27 with TRBJ2-3, with D perhaps matching TRBD2 (5 bases). V lost 6 bases and J 3 bases, leaving 16 bases between the germline ends. The germline CDR1 and CDR2 sequences are MNHEY and SMNVEV (reference sequence). This CDR3 spans 15 amino acids. CDR3 DNA sequence: TGTGCCAGCAGCCTTAGCGAGATTGGGACAGATACGCAGTATTTT. Encoded protein: CASSLSEIGTDTQYF.